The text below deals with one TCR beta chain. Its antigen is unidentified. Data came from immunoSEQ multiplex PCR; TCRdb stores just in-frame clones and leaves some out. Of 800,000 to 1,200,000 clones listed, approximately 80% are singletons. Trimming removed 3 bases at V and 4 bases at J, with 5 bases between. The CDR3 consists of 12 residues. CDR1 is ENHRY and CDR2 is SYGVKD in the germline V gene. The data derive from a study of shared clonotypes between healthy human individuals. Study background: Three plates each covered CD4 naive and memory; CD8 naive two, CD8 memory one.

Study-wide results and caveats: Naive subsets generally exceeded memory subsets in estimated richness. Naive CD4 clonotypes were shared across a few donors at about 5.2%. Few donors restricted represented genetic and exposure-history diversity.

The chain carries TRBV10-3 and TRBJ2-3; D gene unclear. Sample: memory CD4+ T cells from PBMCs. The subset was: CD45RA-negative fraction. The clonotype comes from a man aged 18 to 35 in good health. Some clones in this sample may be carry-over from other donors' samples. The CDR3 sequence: CAISERPDTQYF. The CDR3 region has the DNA TGTGCCATCAGTGAAAGGCCAGATACGCAGTATTTT.